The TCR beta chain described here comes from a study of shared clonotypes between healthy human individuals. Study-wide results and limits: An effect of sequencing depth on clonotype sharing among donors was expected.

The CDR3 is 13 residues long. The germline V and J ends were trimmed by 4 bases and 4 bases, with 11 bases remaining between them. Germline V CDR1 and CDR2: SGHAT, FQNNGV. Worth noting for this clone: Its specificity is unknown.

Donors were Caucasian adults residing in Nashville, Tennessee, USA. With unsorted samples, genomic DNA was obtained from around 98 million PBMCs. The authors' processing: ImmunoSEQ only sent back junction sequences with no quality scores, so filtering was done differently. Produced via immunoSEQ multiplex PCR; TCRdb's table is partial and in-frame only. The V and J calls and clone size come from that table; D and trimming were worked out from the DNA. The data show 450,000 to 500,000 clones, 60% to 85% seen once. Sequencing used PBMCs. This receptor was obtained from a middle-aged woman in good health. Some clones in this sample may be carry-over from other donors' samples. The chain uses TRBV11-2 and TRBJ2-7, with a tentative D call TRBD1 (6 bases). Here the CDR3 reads CASSYPGHYEQYF. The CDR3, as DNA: TGTGCCAGCAGCTACCCGGGACATTACGAGCAGTACTTC.